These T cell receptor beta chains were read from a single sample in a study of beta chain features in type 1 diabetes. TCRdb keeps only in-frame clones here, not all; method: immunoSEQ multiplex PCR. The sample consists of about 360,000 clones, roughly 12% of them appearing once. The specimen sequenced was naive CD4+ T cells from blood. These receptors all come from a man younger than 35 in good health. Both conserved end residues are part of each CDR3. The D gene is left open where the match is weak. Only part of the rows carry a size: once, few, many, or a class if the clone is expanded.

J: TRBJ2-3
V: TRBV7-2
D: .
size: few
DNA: TGTGCCAGCAGCTTAGTATGGATACTAGAAACTAGCACAGATACGCAGTATTTT
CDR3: CASSLVWILETSTDTQYF

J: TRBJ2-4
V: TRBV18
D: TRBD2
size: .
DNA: TGTGCCAGCTCGATCGGACTAGCGGGAGTTGACAAAAACATTCAGTACTTC
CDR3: CASSIGLAGVDKNIQYF

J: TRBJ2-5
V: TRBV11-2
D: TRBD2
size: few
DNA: TGTGCCAGCAGCTTAGGTCTTCGTGGCGGGAGGTTCGAGACCCAGTACTTC
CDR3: CASSLGLRGGRFETQYF

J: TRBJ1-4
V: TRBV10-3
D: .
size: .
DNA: TGTGCCATCAGTGAGCGGGGGGCTGAAAAACTGTTTTTT
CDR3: CAISERGAEKLFF

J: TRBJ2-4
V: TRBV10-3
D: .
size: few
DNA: TGTGCCATCAGTGAGTCAAGCAGCCTAGCAGGAAACATTCAGTACTTC
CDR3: CAISESSSLAGNIQYF

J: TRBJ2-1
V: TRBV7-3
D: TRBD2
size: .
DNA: TGTGCCAGCAGCTTACAGGCGGGAGTAGCCTACAATGAGCAGTTCTTC
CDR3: CASSLQAGVAYNEQFF

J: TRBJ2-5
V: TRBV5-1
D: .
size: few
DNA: TGCGCCAGCAGCGTTGCCGGGACACAAGAGACCCAGTACTTC
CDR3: CASSVAGTQETQYF

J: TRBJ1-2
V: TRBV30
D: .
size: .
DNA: TGTGCCTGGAGCCCTGGGCCAGGGCATGGCTACACCTTC
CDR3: CAWSPGPGHGYTF

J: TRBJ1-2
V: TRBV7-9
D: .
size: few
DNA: TGTGCCAGCAGCTTACCGGTCTATGGCTACACCTTC
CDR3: CASSLPVYGYTF

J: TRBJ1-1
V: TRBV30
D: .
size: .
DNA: TGTGCCTGGAGTTCCCCCCCCCAGAACACTGAAGCTTTCTTT
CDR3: CAWSSPPQNTEAFF

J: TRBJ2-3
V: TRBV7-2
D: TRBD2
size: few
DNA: TGTGCCAGCAGCCCTCGGGGGGGGCGCACAGATACGCAGTATTTT
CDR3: CASSPRGGRTDTQYF

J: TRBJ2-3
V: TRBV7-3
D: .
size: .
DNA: TGTGCCAGCAGCTTAGGGCGCACAGATACGCAGTATTTT
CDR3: CASSLGRTDTQYF

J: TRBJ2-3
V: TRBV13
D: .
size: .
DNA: TGTGCCAGCAGCTTGACAGGACTGAAATCTACAGATACGCAGTATTTT
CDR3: CASSLTGLKSTDTQYF

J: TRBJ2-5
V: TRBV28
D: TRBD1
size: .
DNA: TGTGCCAGTCGAGGGGGCGGATTAGAGACCCAGTACTTC
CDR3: CASRGGGLETQYF

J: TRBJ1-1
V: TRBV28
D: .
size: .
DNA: TGTGCCAGCACCGTCCCGACTCTGAACACTGAAGCTTTCTTT
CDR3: CASTVPTLNTEAFF

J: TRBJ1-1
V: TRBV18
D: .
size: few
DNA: TGTGCCAGCTCACCACAGGGGGTTCTAAATTCGAACACTGAAGCTTTCTTT
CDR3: CASSPQGVLNSNTEAFF

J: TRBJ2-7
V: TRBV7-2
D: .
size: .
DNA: TGTGCCAGCAGGGGGCCCAGCTACGAGCAGTACTTC
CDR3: CASRGPSYEQYF

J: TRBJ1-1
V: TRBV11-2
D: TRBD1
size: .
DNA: TGTGCCAGCAACCTCAGGGGGTCATACACTGAAGCTTTCTTT
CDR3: CASNLRGSYTEAFF

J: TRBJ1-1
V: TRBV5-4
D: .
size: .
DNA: TGTGCCAGCAGCTTGGTTTCCGGGAACACTGAAGCTTTCTTT
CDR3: CASSLVSGNTEAFF

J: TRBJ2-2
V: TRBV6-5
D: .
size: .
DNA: TGTGCCAGCAGTTTAATGCGGGCCGGGGAGCTGTTTTTT
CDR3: CASSLMRAGELFF

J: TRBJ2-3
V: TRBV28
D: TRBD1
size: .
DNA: TGTGCCAGCAGTTCGGACAGGGGGCCGGCGGATACGCAGTATTTT
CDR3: CASSSDRGPADTQYF

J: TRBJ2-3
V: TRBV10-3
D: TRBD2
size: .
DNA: TGTGCCTCGCGGACTAGCGGGACGGGGAGAGATACGCAGTATTTT
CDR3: CASRTSGTGRDTQYF

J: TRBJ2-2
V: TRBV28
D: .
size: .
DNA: TGTGCCAGCAGTTTACGGAAGGGGATCGTCGGGGAGCTGTTTTTT
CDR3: CASSLRKGIVGELFF

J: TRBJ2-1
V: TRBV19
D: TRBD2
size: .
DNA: TGTGCCAGTAGTATCCTCAAGCTAGCGGGAGTCCGCAATGAGCAGTTCTTC
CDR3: CASSILKLAGVRNEQFF

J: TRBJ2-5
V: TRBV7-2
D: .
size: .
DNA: TGTGCCAGCAGCGCGAGTCTTCAAGAGACCCAGTACTTC
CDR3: CASSASLQETQYF

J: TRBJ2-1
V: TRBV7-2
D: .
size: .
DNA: TGTGCCAGCACGTCGGGACTGGCTAACAATGAGCAGTTCTTC
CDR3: CASTSGLANNEQFF